The source of this T cell receptor beta chain is a study of technical replicates of blood from several donors. Germline loops: CDR1 SGHRS, CDR2 YFSETQ. The CDR3 spans 18 residues. Trimming removed 0 bases from V and 2 bases from J, with 15 bases in between. Assay used: immunoSEQ multiplex PCR; TCRdb lists only in-frame clones, some missing. In the table there are tens of thousands of clones, around 96% of which are singletons. Sequencing was done on a sample of T cells isolated from PBMCs. This rearrangement joins TRBV5-1 to TRBJ2-6; perhaps TRBD1 as D (8 bases). The TCR was taken from a human donor in good health. The CDR3 DNA is TGCGCCAGCAGCTTGGGACAGGGGAGGGCGACTGGGGCCAACGTCCTGACTTTC. Residues: CASSLGQGRATGANVLTF.